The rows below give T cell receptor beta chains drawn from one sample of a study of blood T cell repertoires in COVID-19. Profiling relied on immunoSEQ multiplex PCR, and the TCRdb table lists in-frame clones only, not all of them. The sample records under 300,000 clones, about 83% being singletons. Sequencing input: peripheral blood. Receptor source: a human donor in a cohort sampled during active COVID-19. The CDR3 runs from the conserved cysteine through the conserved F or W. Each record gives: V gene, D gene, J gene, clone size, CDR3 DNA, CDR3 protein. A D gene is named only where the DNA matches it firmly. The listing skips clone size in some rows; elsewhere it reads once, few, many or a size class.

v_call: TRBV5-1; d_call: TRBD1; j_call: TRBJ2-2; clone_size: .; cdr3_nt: TGCGCCAGCAGCTTGACAGGGGGGCCGAACACCGGGGAGCTGTTTTTT; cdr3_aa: CASSLTGGPNTGELFF
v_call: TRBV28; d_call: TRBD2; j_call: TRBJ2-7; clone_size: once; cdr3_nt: TGTGCCAGCAGTCCCACTAGCGGGGGCCTTATCCTCTACGAGCAGTACTTC; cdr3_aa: CASSPTSGGLILYEQYF
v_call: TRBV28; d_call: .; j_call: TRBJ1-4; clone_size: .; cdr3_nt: TGTGCCAGCAGTTCGAATGAAAAACTGTTTTTT; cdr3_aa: CASSSNEKLFF
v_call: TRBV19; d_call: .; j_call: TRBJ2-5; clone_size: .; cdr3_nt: TGTGCCAGTAGTAGATCGGGACAACCCACGGAGACCCAGTACTTC; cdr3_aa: CASSRSGQPTETQYF
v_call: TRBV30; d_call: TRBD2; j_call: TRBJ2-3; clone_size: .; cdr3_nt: TGTGCCTGGAGATCCCCTAGCGGACCCACAGATACGCAGTATTTT; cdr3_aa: CAWRSPSGPTDTQYF
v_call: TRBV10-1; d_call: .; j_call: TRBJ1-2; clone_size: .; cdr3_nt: TGCGCCAGCAGTGAAAACTTAAGCTATGGCTACACCTTC; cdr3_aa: CASSENLSYGYTF
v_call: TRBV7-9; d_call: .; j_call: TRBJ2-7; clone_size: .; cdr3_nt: TGTGCCAGCAGCTTAGCAGGGGCCGCCATCTACGAGCAGTACTTC; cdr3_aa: CASSLAGAAIYEQYF
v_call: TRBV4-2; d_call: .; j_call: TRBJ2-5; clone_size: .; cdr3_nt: TGTGCCAGCAGCCAGGCCAAAGAGACCCAGTACTTC; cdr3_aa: CASSQAKETQYF
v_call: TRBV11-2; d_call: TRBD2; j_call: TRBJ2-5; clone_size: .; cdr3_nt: TGTGCCAGCAGCTTGACTAGCGAAAAAGAGACCCAGTACTTC; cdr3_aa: CASSLTSEKETQYF
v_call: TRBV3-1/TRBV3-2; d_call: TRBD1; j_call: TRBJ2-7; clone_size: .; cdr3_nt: TGTGCCAGCAGCTTAAGCGGGACAGGGGGTCTCGGCGAGCAGTACTTC; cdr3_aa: CASSLSGTGGLGEQYF
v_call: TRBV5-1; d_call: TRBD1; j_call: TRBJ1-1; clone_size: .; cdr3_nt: TGCGCCAGCAGCCTAACAGGGGTAGGCACTGAAGCTTTCTTT; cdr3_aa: CASSLTGVGTEAFF
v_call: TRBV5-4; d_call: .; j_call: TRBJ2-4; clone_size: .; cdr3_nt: TGTGCCAGCAGCCCCCCGACACAACGGCACATTCAGTACTTC; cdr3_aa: CASSPPTQRHIQYF
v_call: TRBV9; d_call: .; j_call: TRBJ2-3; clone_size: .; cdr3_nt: TGTGCCAGCAGCGCCATCCCTACTACAGATACGCAGTATTTT; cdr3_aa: CASSAIPTTDTQYF
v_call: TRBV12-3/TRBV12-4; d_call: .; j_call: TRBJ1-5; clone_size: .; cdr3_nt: TGTGCCAGCACCGGACTGGGTCAGCCCCAGCATTTT; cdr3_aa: CASTGLGQPQHF
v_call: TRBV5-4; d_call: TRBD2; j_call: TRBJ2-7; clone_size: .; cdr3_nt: TGTGCCAGCAGCCCCACTAGCGGGGGCCCCTACGAGCAGTACTTC; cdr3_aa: CASSPTSGGPYEQYF
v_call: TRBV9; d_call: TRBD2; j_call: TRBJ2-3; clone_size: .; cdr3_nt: TGTGCCAGCAGCGTTCATAGCGGGGGGGATGATACGCAGTATTTT; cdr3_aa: CASSVHSGGDDTQYF
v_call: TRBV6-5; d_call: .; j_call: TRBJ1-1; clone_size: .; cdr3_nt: TGTGCCAGCACCCGGGGAGCTCCGAACACTGAAGCTTTCTTT; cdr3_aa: CASTRGAPNTEAFF
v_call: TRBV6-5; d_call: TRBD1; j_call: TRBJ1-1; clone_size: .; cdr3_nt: TGTGCCAGCAACCCAGACAGGGGCGCGGTCACTGAAGCTTTCTTT; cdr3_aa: CASNPDRGAVTEAFF
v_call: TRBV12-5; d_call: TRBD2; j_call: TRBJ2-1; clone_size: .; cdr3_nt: TGTGCTAGTGGTTTGAACGGGGGGATCCCGATTAACAATGAGCAGTTCTTC; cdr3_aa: CASGLNGGIPINNEQFF
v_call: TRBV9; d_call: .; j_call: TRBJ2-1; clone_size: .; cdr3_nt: TGTGCCAGCAGCGTAGCCCTGGGGGGCAGGGGGGCGTTCTTC; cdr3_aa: CASSVALGGRGAFF
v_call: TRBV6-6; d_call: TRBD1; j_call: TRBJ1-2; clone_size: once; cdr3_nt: TGTGCCAGCACCAAAGACAGGGGATCGAGTGGCTACACCTTC; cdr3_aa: CASTKDRGSSGYTF
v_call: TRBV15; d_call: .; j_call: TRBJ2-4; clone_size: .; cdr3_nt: TGTGCCACCAGCAGAATCGGACAGTTTAAGGACATTCAGTACTTC; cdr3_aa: CATSRIGQFKDIQYF
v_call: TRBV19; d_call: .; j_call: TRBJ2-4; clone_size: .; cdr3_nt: TGTGCCAGTAGTATGGATGGGGCGGGGGCAGGCAAAAACATTCAGTACTTC; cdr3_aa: CASSMDGAGAGKNIQYF
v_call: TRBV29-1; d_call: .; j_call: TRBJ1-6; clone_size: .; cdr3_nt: TGCAGCGCCTCGGACGCGGCCGGGGCACCCCTCCACTTT; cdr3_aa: CSASDAAGAPLHF
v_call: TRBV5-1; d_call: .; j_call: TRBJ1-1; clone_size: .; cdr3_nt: TGCGCCAGCAGCTTCCAGGGGAACACTGAAGCTTTCTTT; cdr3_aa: CASSFQGNTEAFF
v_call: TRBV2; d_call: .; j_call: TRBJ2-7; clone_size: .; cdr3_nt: TGTGCCAGCAGTGAACAGCGTCAGGGGAAGAACGAGCAGTACTTC; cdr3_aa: CASSEQRQGKNEQYF
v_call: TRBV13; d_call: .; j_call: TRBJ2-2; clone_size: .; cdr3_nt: TGTGCCAGCAGCTTAATAGGTGCGGGGTCTAACACCGGGGAGCTGTTTTTT; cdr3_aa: CASSLIGAGSNTGELFF
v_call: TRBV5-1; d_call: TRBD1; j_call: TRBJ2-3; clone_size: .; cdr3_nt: TGCGCCAGCAGCCGAGAGGGACAGGGGTTTTCGACGCAGTATTTT; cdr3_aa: CASSREGQGFSTQYF
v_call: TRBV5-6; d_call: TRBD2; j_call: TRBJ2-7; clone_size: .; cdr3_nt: TGTGCCAGCAGCTTAGCCGGGACTAGCAGACCTTTGGAGCAGTACTTC; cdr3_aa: CASSLAGTSRPLEQYF
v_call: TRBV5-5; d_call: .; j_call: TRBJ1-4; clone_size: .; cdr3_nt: TGTGCCAGCAGCTTGGTGGGACAAACTAATGAAAAACTGTTTTTT; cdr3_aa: CASSLVGQTNEKLFF
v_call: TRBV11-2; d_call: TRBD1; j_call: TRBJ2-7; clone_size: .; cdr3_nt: TGTGCCAGCAGCCGGGACAGGGACTACGAGCAGTACTTC; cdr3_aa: CASSRDRDYEQYF
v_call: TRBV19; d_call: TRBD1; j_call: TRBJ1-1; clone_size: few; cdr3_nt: TGTGCCAGTAGTAGGGGGATGGGACAGGGAGGCGTGAACACTGAAGCTTTCTTT; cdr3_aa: CASSRGMGQGGVNTEAFF
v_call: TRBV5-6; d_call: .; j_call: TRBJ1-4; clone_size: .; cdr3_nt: TGTGCCAGCAGCGTAGGGGTGGAGGGTGAAAAACTGTTTTTT; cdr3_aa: CASSVGVEGEKLFF
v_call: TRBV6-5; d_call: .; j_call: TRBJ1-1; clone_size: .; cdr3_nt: TGTGCCAGCAGTTACTCGAGGACTCCCGGTGAAGCTTTCTTT; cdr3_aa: CASSYSRTPGEAFF
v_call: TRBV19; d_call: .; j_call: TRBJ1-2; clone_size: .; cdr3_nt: TGTGCCAGTAGTATCTCTCACCTCGGGGGCTACACCTTC; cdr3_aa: CASSISHLGGYTF